Presented here are 5 T cell receptor beta chains from one specimen sequenced in a study of beta chain features in type 1 diabetes. The study, taken as a whole, reports: All four CD4+ subsets from Type 1 diabetes patients carried moderately but significantly shorter TCRB CDR3s.

Their antigens remain unidentified. Reverse transcribing all isolated RNA meant expressed TCRB transcripts were sequenced. Produced via immunoSEQ multiplex PCR; TCRdb's table is partial and in-frame only. The table lists around 310,000 clones, less than 15% of them singletons. Material for sequencing was naive CD4+ T cells from blood. These receptors came from a woman aged 18-35 years with type 1 diabetes.

This clone was counted a few times. The gene calls are TRBV9 and TRBJ2-1; TRBD2 agrees at 7 bases. The V and J ends lost 0 bases and 4 bases, in that order; junction bases with no gene match: 1. Germline values: CDR1 SGDLS, CDR2 YYNGEE. The CDR3 loop spans 14 amino acids. The CDR3 bases are TGTGCCAGCAGCGTAGAGGGACTATACAATGAGCAGTTCTTC. This sequence encodes CASSVEGLYNEQFF.

In its sample, this clone was seen a few times. The chain employs TRBV23-1 and TRBJ2-1; possibly TRBD2 for D (6 bases). TRBV23-1 is an ORF, with its function uncertain. Trimming cost V 3 bases and J 15 bases, with 15 bases left between them. This CDR3 is built from 12 residues. CDR3 DNA: TGCGCCAGCAGTCACCCCGGGGGAGTTCGGTTCTTC. This encodes CASSHPGGVRFF.

This clone was found a few times. This chain uses TRBV9 with TRBJ2-2; maybe TRBD2 (6 bases). The ends were cut back, 2 bases at V and 7 bases at J, with 15 bases in the middle. The CDR3 spans 15 residues. Germline CDR1 SGDLS, CDR2 YYNGEE. The CDR3 DNA reads TGTGCCAGCAGCGTCGGGAGAAATAGTAACGGGGAGCTGTTTTTT. Translating it yields CASSVGRNSNGELFF. The whole variable domain, remainder taken from reference TRBV9 and TRBJ2-2, is DSGVTQTPKHLITATGQRVTLRCSPRSGDLSVYWYQQSLDQGLQFLIQYYNGEERAKGNILERFSAQQFPDLHSELNLSSLELGDSALYFCASSVGRNSNGELFFGEGSRLTVL.

The sample holds a few counts of this clone. This chain uses TRBV30 with TRBJ2-1, with D tentatively TRBD1 (6 bases). V dropped 4 bases and J dropped 3 bases, with 13 bases sitting between them. The germline V gene has CDR1 GTSNPN and CDR2 SVGIG (reference sequence). CDR3 length: 14 residues. Here the CDR3 reads CAWTRGSFYNEQFF. The CDR3 nucleotides read TGTGCCTGGACCAGGGGTAGCTTCTACAATGAGCAGTTCTTC.

This clone has more than one count but fewer than ten. This chain links TRBV18 with TRBJ1-1; possible D gene TRBD1, 6 bases. The CDR3 has 15 amino acids. The V gene lost 0 bases and the J gene lost 5 bases, with 13 bases spanning the gap. CDR1 KGHSH and CDR2 LQKENI come from the germline V gene. The CDR3 nucleotides read TGTGCCAGCTCACCACCTCAGGGCAGGGGTACTGAAGCTTTCTTT. It codes for CASSPPQGRGTEAFF.